In this sample, the clone carrying this T cell receptor (beta chain) turned up many times. The data stem from a study of patients and donors after allogeneic stem cell transplantation. Trimming cost V 6 bases and J 9 bases; bases outside gene matches: 1. The length of the CDR3 is 11 residues. Via MiXCR, TCRdb re-called the RT-PCR reads, giving one row per CDR3 protein. The sample holds about 87,000 distinct CDR3 sequences, approximately 5.2% seen once. This chain connects TRBV12-3 or TRBV12-4 to TRBJ1-1, with 10 bases aligning to TRBD1. This receptor was identified in a human donor who was either an allogeneic HSCT recipient or a stem cell or donor lymphocyte infusion donor (not recorded which). It is not recorded whose cells these are; they may come from a transplant donor. Sequenced sample: blood, either unsorted or a sorted T cell fraction (not recorded which). In DNA form, the CDR3 reads TGTGCCAGCAGGGGACAGGGGCAAGCTTTCTTT. Its protein is CASRGQGQAFF.